This TCR beta chain appears in the sequencing data of a study of Graves' ophthalmopathy and Graves' hyperthyroidism. Study outcomes and limitations: Among thyroid clonotypes expanded above 0.001 frequency, most also appeared in blood. Stable hyperthyroidism and ophthalmopathy were told apart by a 13-signature model, which achieved roughly 90% sensitivity and around 77% specificity.

Amplification from RNA transcripts yielded the TCR beta CDR3 regions. The authors performed first-round RT-PCR with HTBI primers and then a second-round multiplex PCR. TCRdb passed the multiplex PCR reads through MiXCR, listing each CDR3 protein once. Among about 370,000 distinct CDR3 sequences listed, 17% were seen once. Ten or more counts support this clonotype. The target antigen is unknown. One junction end does not reproduce the germline sequence, and a read error may be involved. Hyperthyroidism patients, all newly diagnosed, had under 2 months' duration and ages of 18 to 65. The diagnostic workup employed clinical symptoms, serum thyroxine, TRAb, thyroid ultrasound and orbital computed tomography. Germline CDR1 SGHVS, CDR2 FQNEAQ. CDR3 size: 16 residues.

V usage is TRBV7-8 and J usage is TRBJ2-4; 10 bases fit TRBD2. What was sequenced was peripheral blood. The sequence was obtained from an adult woman with stable Graves' hyperthyroidism. In nucleotides, the CDR3 is TGTGCCAGCAGCTTCGGACTAGCGGTAGCCAAAAACATTAAGTACTTC. Its translation: CASSFGLAVAKNIKYF.